A selection of T cell receptor beta chains follows, all from one sample in a study of T-cell reconstitution after alpha-beta-depleted transplantation in children. TCRdb redid the calling of the PCR reads with MiXCR, one entry per CDR3 protein. The data hold about 440,000 distinct CDR3 sequences, with 43% observed a single time. The material was PBMCs, obtained before TCRalphabeta/CD19-depleted stem cell transplant. These receptors were collected from a girl under 10 years old with aplastic anemia, due to receive a stem cell transplant. Both conserved end residues are part of each CDR3. Each record gives: V gene, clone size, J gene, D gene, CDR3 DNA, CDR3 protein. The D gene is left open where the match is weak. Size values are once, few and many counts, or a class for expanded clones, and some rows have none.

V gene: TRBV7-9; clone size: few; J gene: TRBJ2-1; D gene: NA; CDR3 DNA: TGTGCCAGCAGCGCCAGGGTGAATGAGCAGTTCTTC; CDR3 protein: CASSARVNEQFF
V gene: TRBV10-3; clone size: few; J gene: TRBJ2-1; D gene: TRBD2; CDR3 DNA: TGTGCCATCAGTAGCGGGACGGGGAATGAGCAGTTCTTC; CDR3 protein: CAISSGTGNEQFF
V gene: TRBV6-1; clone size: NA; J gene: TRBJ2-7; D gene: NA; CDR3 DNA: TGTGCCAGCAGTCCCGTCGGGCAGGCCTCTCCCTACGAGCAGTACTTC; CDR3 protein: CASSPVGQASPYEQYF
V gene: TRBV6-1; clone size: many; J gene: TRBJ2-1; D gene: NA; CDR3 DNA: TGTGCCAGCAGTGGGCGAGGGTACAATGAGCAGTTCTTC; CDR3 protein: CASSGRGYNEQFF
V gene: TRBV20-1; clone size: NA; J gene: TRBJ1-2; D gene: NA; CDR3 DNA: TGCAGTGCTGGGAGGGAGGGATACACCTTC; CDR3 protein: CSAGREGYTF
V gene: TRBV5-1; clone size: many; J gene: TRBJ2-1; D gene: TRBD2; CDR3 DNA: TGCGCCAGCAGCTTCTCCCTAGCGGGAGGGACCAATGAGCAGTTCTTC; CDR3 protein: CASSFSLAGGTNEQFF
V gene: TRBV19; clone size: NA; J gene: TRBJ2-2; D gene: TRBD2; CDR3 DNA: TGTGCCAGTAGTATTATGACTAGCGGGGGTGGGGTTCACGGGGAGCTGTTTTTT; CDR3 protein: CASSIMTSGGGVHGELFF
V gene: TRBV20-1; clone size: NA; J gene: TRBJ2-3; D gene: NA; CDR3 DNA: TGCAGTGCTAGACAGGTCAAGACAGATACGCAGTATTTT; CDR3 protein: CSARQVKTDTQYF
V gene: TRBV6-6; clone size: few; J gene: TRBJ2-1; D gene: TRBD2; CDR3 DNA: TGTGCCGGAAGGACTAGCGGAGATGATGAGCAGTTCTTC; CDR3 protein: CAGRTSGDDEQFF
V gene: TRBV7-6; clone size: NA; J gene: TRBJ2-7; D gene: TRBD1; CDR3 DNA: TGTGCCAGCAGCTTAGGGACAGGGGAACACGAGCAGTACTTC; CDR3 protein: CASSLGTGEHEQYF
V gene: TRBV7-6; clone size: NA; J gene: TRBJ1-5; D gene: NA; CDR3 DNA: TGTGCCAGCAGCTTAGCCACCGAGGGGCCCCAGCATTTT; CDR3 protein: CASSLATEGPQHF
V gene: TRBV7-2; clone size: NA; J gene: TRBJ2-1; D gene: TRBD2; CDR3 DNA: TGTGCCAGCAGCTTAGCGCTTTCGGGAGGGCAAAATGAGCAGTTCTTC; CDR3 protein: CASSLALSGGQNEQFF
V gene: TRBV15; clone size: NA; J gene: TRBJ2-7; D gene: TRBD1; CDR3 DNA: TGTGCCACCAGCATACCGGGACAGGGTATCGACGAGCAGTACTTC; CDR3 protein: CATSIPGQGIDEQYF
V gene: TRBV6-5; clone size: few; J gene: TRBJ1-2; D gene: TRBD1; CDR3 DNA: TGTGCCAGCAGTTACTCCCGGGACAGGGAATACTCTGGCTACACCTTC; CDR3 protein: CASSYSRDREYSGYTF
V gene: TRBV20-1; clone size: few; J gene: TRBJ2-7; D gene: TRBD2; CDR3 DNA: TGCAGTGCTAGAGATATAAGGACTAGCGACGAGCAGTACTTC; CDR3 protein: CSARDIRTSDEQYF
V gene: TRBV28; clone size: NA; J gene: TRBJ2-5; D gene: NA; CDR3 DNA: TGTGCCAGCAGTTTCGGGGAGCTCGAAGAGACCCAGTACTTC; CDR3 protein: CASSFGELEETQYF
V gene: TRBV7-9; clone size: few; J gene: TRBJ2-1; D gene: NA; CDR3 DNA: TGTGCCAGCAGCTGGGCGGACGAGCAGTTCTTC; CDR3 protein: CASSWADEQFF
V gene: TRBV6-6; clone size: NA; J gene: TRBJ1-1; D gene: NA; CDR3 DNA: TGTGCCAGCAGTTACGCCAGGGAAAGCAGGGCTTTCTTT; CDR3 protein: CASSYARESRAFF
V gene: TRBV2; clone size: NA; J gene: TRBJ2-2; D gene: NA; CDR3 DNA: TGTGCCAGCAGCGTCCCGCGGGCTACCGGGGAGCTGTTTTTT; CDR3 protein: CASSVPRATGELFF
V gene: TRBV5-1; clone size: NA; J gene: TRBJ2-1; D gene: TRBD2; CDR3 DNA: TGCGCCAGCAGCTTGGAGAGTGGGGGGGTCTATGAGCAGTTCTTC; CDR3 protein: CASSLESGGVYEQFF
V gene: TRBV7-3; clone size: NA; J gene: TRBJ2-1; D gene: TRBD2; CDR3 DNA: TGTGCCAGCAGCTTGATGGGAGGGCACTCCTACAATGAGCAGTTCTTC; CDR3 protein: CASSLMGGHSYNEQFF
V gene: TRBV29-1; clone size: NA; J gene: TRBJ2-1; D gene: TRBD1; CDR3 DNA: TGCAGCGTTGATGGAAGGGGGCGAGCATACAATGAGCAGTTCTTC; CDR3 protein: CSVDGRGRAYNEQFF
V gene: TRBV7-6; clone size: NA; J gene: TRBJ2-1; D gene: NA; CDR3 DNA: TGTGCCAGCAGCTTATACAGGGCCCATGAGCAGTTCTTC; CDR3 protein: CASSLYRAHEQFF
V gene: TRBV20-1; clone size: few; J gene: TRBJ2-3; D gene: NA; CDR3 DNA: TGCAGTGCTAGCCGTACTACGGGGGCTCGAGAAGATACGCAGTATTTT; CDR3 protein: CSASRTTGAREDTQYF
V gene: TRBV7-9; clone size: few; J gene: TRBJ2-1; D gene: NA; CDR3 DNA: TGTGCCAGCAGCTTAGGCGGCTACCTTTCCTACAATGAGCAGTTCTTC; CDR3 protein: CASSLGGYLSYNEQFF
V gene: TRBV25-1; clone size: NA; J gene: TRBJ1-1; D gene: NA; CDR3 DNA: TGTGCCAGCAGTGAATTCAAGTCCCCCGAGGGCACTGAAGCTTTCTTT; CDR3 protein: CASSEFKSPEGTEAFF
V gene: TRBV20-1; clone size: NA; J gene: TRBJ2-1; D gene: TRBD1; CDR3 DNA: TGCAGTGCTAAAGTCGCCAGGGGGCCCCTAAATGAGCAGTTCTTC; CDR3 protein: CSAKVARGPLNEQFF
V gene: TRBV7-2; clone size: many; J gene: TRBJ2-7; D gene: NA; CDR3 DNA: TGTGCCAGCAGCTTAGATTGGGCTAAATCGTACGAGCAGTACTTC; CDR3 protein: CASSLDWAKSYEQYF
V gene: TRBV7-9; clone size: many; J gene: TRBJ2-7; D gene: NA; CDR3 DNA: TGTGCCAGCAGCCCCCCAAGGGGGTACGAGCAGTACTTC; CDR3 protein: CASSPPRGYEQYF
V gene: TRBV28; clone size: once; J gene: TRBJ1-2; D gene: TRBD1; CDR3 DNA: TGTGCCAGCAGTTTCGGGACAGGGGCCTATGGCTACACCTTC; CDR3 protein: CASSFGTGAYGYTF
V gene: TRBV3-1; clone size: many; J gene: TRBJ2-3; D gene: NA; CDR3 DNA: TGTGCCAGCAGCCCGCGTAGGGCCACAGATACGCAGTATTTT; CDR3 protein: CASSPRRATDTQYF
V gene: TRBV5-6; clone size: NA; J gene: TRBJ1-5; D gene: NA; CDR3 DNA: TGTGCCAGCAGTTCTCCGGGACTCGAGGAGCCCCAGCATTTT; CDR3 protein: CASSSPGLEEPQHF
V gene: TRBV20-1; clone size: NA; J gene: TRBJ2-7; D gene: NA; CDR3 DNA: TGCAGTGCTGGGGATGGGGGCGCGGACTACGAGCAGTACTTC; CDR3 protein: CSAGDGGADYEQYF
V gene: TRBV2; clone size: NA; J gene: TRBJ1-5; D gene: NA; CDR3 DNA: TGTGCCAGCAGTGATTTGGAGACATTCAAGCCCCAGCATTTT; CDR3 protein: CASSDLETFKPQHF
V gene: TRBV28; clone size: few; J gene: TRBJ1-4; D gene: NA; CDR3 DNA: TGTGCCAGCAGCCCTTCCGGACAGCTTAATGAAAAACTGTTTTTT; CDR3 protein: CASSPSGQLNEKLFF
V gene: TRBV10-3; clone size: few; J gene: TRBJ2-5; D gene: TRBD2; CDR3 DNA: TGTGCCATCAGGCGACTAGCGAGAGAGACCCAGTACTTC; CDR3 protein: CAIRRLARETQYF
V gene: TRBV7-2; clone size: NA; J gene: TRBJ2-3; D gene: NA; CDR3 DNA: TGTGCCAGCAGCCAGGGAGGCGTTACTCATACGCAGTATTTT; CDR3 protein: CASSQGGVTHTQYF
V gene: TRBV7-2; clone size: NA; J gene: TRBJ2-2; D gene: NA; CDR3 DNA: TGTGCCAGCAGCCACAGAGGTACAACCGGGGAGCTGTTTTTT; CDR3 protein: CASSHRGTTGELFF
V gene: TRBV20-1; clone size: NA; J gene: TRBJ2-1; D gene: TRBD2; CDR3 DNA: TGCAGTGCTCAACAGACTAGCGGGATCTACAATGAGCAGTTCTTC; CDR3 protein: CSAQQTSGIYNEQFF
V gene: TRBV6-1; clone size: NA; J gene: TRBJ1-5; D gene: NA; CDR3 DNA: TGTGCCAGCAGGCATAAACGACAGCCTTATAGCAATCAGCCCCAGCATTTT; CDR3 protein: CASRHKRQPYSNQPQHF
V gene: TRBV7-6; clone size: NA; J gene: TRBJ2-1; D gene: TRBD2; CDR3 DNA: TGTGCCAGCAGCACTAGCGGGGGAGCCTACAATGAGCAGTTCTTC; CDR3 protein: CASSTSGGAYNEQFF
V gene: TRBV12-3/TRBV12-4; clone size: NA; J gene: TRBJ2-4; D gene: NA; CDR3 DNA: TGTGCCAGCAGTGCGTTGCGGGACGGCAAAAACATTCAGTACTTC; CDR3 protein: CASSALRDGKNIQYF
V gene: TRBV12-3/TRBV12-4; clone size: NA; J gene: TRBJ2-3; D gene: TRBD2; CDR3 DNA: TGTGCCAGCAGTCCGGGACTAGCGGGGGACCAATTCACAGATACGCAGTATTTT; CDR3 protein: CASSPGLAGDQFTDTQYF
V gene: TRBV29-1; clone size: NA; J gene: TRBJ2-3; D gene: NA; CDR3 DNA: TGCAGCGCGAGCCCAAGGGAATTGAGCACAGATACGCAGTATTTT; CDR3 protein: CSASPRELSTDTQYF
V gene: TRBV27; clone size: NA; J gene: TRBJ2-5; D gene: TRBD2; CDR3 DNA: TGTGCCAGCAGTTTATTGGGAGCGGGAGGCCGGGGTGCCCAGTCCTTC; CDR3 protein: CASSLLGAGGRGAQSF
V gene: TRBV5-6; clone size: once; J gene: TRBJ2-7; D gene: NA; CDR3 DNA: TGTGCCAGCAGCTTGATGGGGCCTGGGGGCCTCTACGAGCAGTACTTC; CDR3 protein: CASSLMGPGGLYEQYF
V gene: TRBV5-1; clone size: NA; J gene: TRBJ2-7; D gene: TRBD1; CDR3 DNA: TGCGCCAGCAGCTTGGGGGACAGGGGAAGGAACGAGCAGTACTTC; CDR3 protein: CASSLGDRGRNEQYF
V gene: TRBV10-3; clone size: few; J gene: TRBJ2-7; D gene: NA; CDR3 DNA: TGTGCCATCAGTGAATCGTCCAGGGATGGGAGCGAGCAGTACTTC; CDR3 protein: CAISESSRDGSEQYF
V gene: TRBV10-3; clone size: many; J gene: TRBJ2-7; D gene: NA; CDR3 DNA: TGTGCCATCAGTGATGCGGACAGTTACGAGCAGTACTTC; CDR3 protein: CAISDADSYEQYF
V gene: TRBV11-2; clone size: few; J gene: TRBJ1-1; D gene: TRBD1; CDR3 DNA: TGTGCCAGCAGCTTTGGGACAGATGAAGCTTTCTTT; CDR3 protein: CASSFGTDEAFF
V gene: TRBV20-1; clone size: NA; J gene: TRBJ2-7; D gene: NA; CDR3 DNA: TGCAGTGCTAGCGGGCAGACTACTAGCTCCTACGAGCAGTACTTC; CDR3 protein: CSASGQTTSSYEQYF
V gene: TRBV6-5; clone size: NA; J gene: TRBJ2-1; D gene: NA; CDR3 DNA: TGTGCCAGCAGTTACCGAGGGGGGCACAATGAGCAGTTCTTC; CDR3 protein: CASSYRGGHNEQFF
V gene: TRBV18; clone size: NA; J gene: TRBJ2-5; D gene: TRBD1; CDR3 DNA: TGTGCCAGCTCACCCCTGGACAGGGCAGAGACCCAGTACTTC; CDR3 protein: CASSPLDRAETQYF
V gene: TRBV20-1; clone size: NA; J gene: TRBJ1-1; D gene: NA; CDR3 DNA: TGCAGTGCTAGAGTTCACAGGAACACTGAAGCTTTCTTT; CDR3 protein: CSARVHRNTEAFF